This T cell receptor (beta chain) was captured in a study of blood T cell repertoires in COVID-19. About the research overall: Sample material is recorded as cDNA or gDNA derived from T cells, B-cell-depleted T cells, or PBMCs.

The CDR3 spans 13 residues. Trimming left V 4 bases short and J 2 bases short, with 9 bases between. Looked up from germline, CDR1 is SGHDT and CDR2 is YYEEEE. Generated by immunoSEQ multiplex PCR, the TCRdb table keeps only in-frame clones and is missing some. Of about 260,000 clones in the sample, 85% were seen once. V and J are TRBV5-6 and TRBJ2-5; D unclear. The clonotype comes from a human donor in a cohort sampled during active COVID-19. The sequenced sample consisted of peripheral blood. CDR3: CASSRLSQETQYF. CDR3 coding DNA: TGTGCCAGCAGCCGTCTATCGCAAGAGACCCAGTACTTC.